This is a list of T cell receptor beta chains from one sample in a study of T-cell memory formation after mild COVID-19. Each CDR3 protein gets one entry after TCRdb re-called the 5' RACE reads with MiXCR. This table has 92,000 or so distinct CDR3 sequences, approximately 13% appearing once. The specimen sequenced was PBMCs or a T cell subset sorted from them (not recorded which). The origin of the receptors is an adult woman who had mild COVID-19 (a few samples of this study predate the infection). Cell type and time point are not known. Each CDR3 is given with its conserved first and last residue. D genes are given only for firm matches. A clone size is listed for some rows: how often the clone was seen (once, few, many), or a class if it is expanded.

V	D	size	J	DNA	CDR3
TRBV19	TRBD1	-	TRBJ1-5	TGTGCCAGTAGTATTTGGACAGGGAATCAGCCCCAGCATTTT	CASSIWTGNQPQHF
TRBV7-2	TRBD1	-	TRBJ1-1	TGTGCCAGCAGCTTCAAGGGGGCGAACACTGAAGCTTTCTTT	CASSFKGANTEAFF
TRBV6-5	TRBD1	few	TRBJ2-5	TGTGCCAGCAGTTGGTTGACAGGGGAAGAGACCCAGTACTTC	CASSWLTGEETQYF
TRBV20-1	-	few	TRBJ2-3	TGCAGTGCTAGAGGAAGGACCGCAGATACGCAGTATTTT	CSARGRTADTQYF
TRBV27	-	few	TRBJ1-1	TGTGCCAGCAGTATTCAGGGGAGCTGGGGGGACACTGAAGCTTTCTTT	CASSIQGSWGDTEAFF
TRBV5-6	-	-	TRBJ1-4	TGTGCCAGCAGCTTGTACAGCTATAATGAAAAACTGTTTTTT	CASSLYSYNEKLFF
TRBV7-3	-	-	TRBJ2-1	TGTGCCAGCAGCTTAGGCTATTACAATGAGCAGTTCTTC	CASSLGYYNEQFF
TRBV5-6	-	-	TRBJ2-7	TGTGCCAGCAGCTTGATTACGGACCTAGGGAACGAGCAGTACTTC	CASSLITDLGNEQYF
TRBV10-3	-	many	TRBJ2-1	TGTGCCGCCCTACCAGGGAAGGGCTACAATGAGCAGTTCTTC	CAALPGKGYNEQFF
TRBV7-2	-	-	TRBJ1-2	TGTGCCAGCAGCTTATGGTCGACGAAGGTCCCTAACTATGGCTACACCTTC	CASSLWSTKVPNYGYTF
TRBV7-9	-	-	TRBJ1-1	TGTGCCAGCAGCTTAGCGAGGGGTGCAGCTTTCTTT	CASSLARGAAFF
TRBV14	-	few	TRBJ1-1	TGTGCCAGCAGCCTGACGGGTGGTTACACTGAAGCTTTCTTT	CASSLTGGYTEAFF
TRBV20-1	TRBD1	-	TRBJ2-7	TGCAGTGCTATTGACCCGGACAGGGTGGGCGAGCAGTACTTC	CSAIDPDRVGEQYF
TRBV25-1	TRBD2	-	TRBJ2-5	TGTGCCAGCAGTGAAAGGGTGGGGGGGCAAGAGACCCAGTACTTC	CASSERVGGQETQYF
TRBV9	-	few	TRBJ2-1	TGTGCCAGCAGCGGGGGGGCCCGCTCTGGGAATGAGCAGTTCTTC	CASSGGARSGNEQFF
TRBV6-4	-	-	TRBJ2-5	TGTGCCAGCAGTCCTGGGGAAGTCCAAGAGACCCAGTACTTC	CASSPGEVQETQYF
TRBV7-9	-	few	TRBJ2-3	TGTGCCAGCAGCTTAGTCACTATTGGCACAGATACGCAGTATTTT	CASSLVTIGTDTQYF
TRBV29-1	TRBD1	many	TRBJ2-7	TGCAGCGTTGAAGTCTTCGGACAGGGGTACGAGCAGTACTTC	CSVEVFGQGYEQYF
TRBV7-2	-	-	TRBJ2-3	TGTGCCAGCAGCTTAATAAGAGTGACACCACATCCCACAGATACGCAGTATTTT	CASSLIRVTPHPTDTQYF
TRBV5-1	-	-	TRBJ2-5	TGCGCCAGCAGAAGTGTACCGGGGGTACGGGAGACCCAGTACTTC	CASRSVPGVRETQYF
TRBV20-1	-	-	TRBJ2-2	TGCAGTGCTAGGATAAACACCGGGGAGCTGTTTTTT	CSARINTGELFF
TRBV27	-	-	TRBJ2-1	TGTGCCAGCAGACCCGAGGGTCAGTCCTACAATGAGCAGTTCTTC	CASRPEGQSYNEQFF
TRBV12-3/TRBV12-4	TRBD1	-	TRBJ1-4	TGTGCCAGCAGTTTCTCGACAGGGGCCGAAAAACTGTTTTTT	CASSFSTGAEKLFF
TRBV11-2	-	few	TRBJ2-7	TGTGCCAGCAGCTTAGGGGAGGCTTACTACTACGAGCAGTACTTC	CASSLGEAYYYEQYF
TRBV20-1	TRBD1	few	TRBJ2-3	TGCAGTGCTGCGGACAGGACCAGCACAGATACGCAGTATTTT	CSAADRTSTDTQYF
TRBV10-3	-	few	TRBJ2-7	TGTGCCATCAACCCTGGAGGTAGCGGATACTACGAGCAGTACTTC	CAINPGGSGYYEQYF
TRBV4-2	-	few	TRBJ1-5	TGTGCCAGCAGCCAAGTACAGGGACAAGGCAATCAGCCCCAGCATTTT	CASSQVQGQGNQPQHF
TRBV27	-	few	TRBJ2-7	TGTGCCAGCGGTAAAATAAATGCCTACGAGCAGTACTTC	CASGKINAYEQYF
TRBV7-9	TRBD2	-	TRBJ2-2	TGTGCCAGCAGCTTACCCCTCACTAGCGGGCCTCTCACCGGGGAGCTGTTTTTT	CASSLPLTSGPLTGELFF
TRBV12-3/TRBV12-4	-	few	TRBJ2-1	TGTGCCAGCAGTTTGGTAACCTACAATGAGCAGTTCTTC	CASSLVTYNEQFF
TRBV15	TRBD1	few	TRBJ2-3	TGTGCCACCAGCAGCCAGGGGGCATTTGATACGCAGTATTTT	CATSSQGAFDTQYF
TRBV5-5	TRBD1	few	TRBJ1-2	TGTGCCAGCAGCTCGCCCGGGACAGGGAAGAAGACTAACTATGGCTACACCTTC	CASSSPGTGKKTNYGYTF
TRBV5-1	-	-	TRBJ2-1	TGCGCCAGCAGCTTGATCTTACAGAACAATGAGCAGTTCTTC	CASSLILQNNEQFF
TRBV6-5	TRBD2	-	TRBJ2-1	TGTGCCAGCAGTTACGGGTCTAGCGGTTACAATGAGCAGTTCTTC	CASSYGSSGYNEQFF
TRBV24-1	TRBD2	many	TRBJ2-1	TGTGCCACCAGTGACTTTCGCCATCTAGCGGGAGGGAATGAGCAGTTCTTC	CATSDFRHLAGGNEQFF
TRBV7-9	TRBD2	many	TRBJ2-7	TGTGCCAGCAGCGGAAGCGGGACGAACTACGAGCAGTACTTC	CASSGSGTNYEQYF
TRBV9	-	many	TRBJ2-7	TGTGCCAGCAGCGTAAGTACCGTGTCTTACGAGCAGTACTTC	CASSVSTVSYEQYF
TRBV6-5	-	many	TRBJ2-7	TGTGCCAGCAGTTACGGTAGTTTCGGCTACGAGCAGTACTTC	CASSYGSFGYEQYF
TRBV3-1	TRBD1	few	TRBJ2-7	TGTGCCAGCAGCCAACCTCCTTCGGGACAGGGAATCTACGAGCAGTACTTC	CASSQPPSGQGIYEQYF
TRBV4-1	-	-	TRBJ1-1	TGCGCCAGCAGCCAAGCGTCAGGGGTGGGGACTGAAGCTTTCTTT	CASSQASGVGTEAFF
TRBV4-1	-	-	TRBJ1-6	TGCGCCAGCAGCCAAGATGGAGGGACGGGATCACCCCTCCACTTT	CASSQDGGTGSPLHF
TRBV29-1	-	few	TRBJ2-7	TGCAGCGTTGAAGACAGCGCCTACGAGCAGTACTTC	CSVEDSAYEQYF
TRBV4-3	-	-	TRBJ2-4	TGCGCCAGCAGCCAAGATATTAAGGGCCTAGAACGAGCCAAAAACATTCAGTACTTC	CASSQDIKGLERAKNIQYF
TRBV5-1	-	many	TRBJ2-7	TGCGCCAGCAGCTTGTGGGACACTACCTACGAGCAGTACTTC	CASSLWDTTYEQYF